The 18 T cell receptor beta chains in this list originate from one sample, sequenced in a study of identical twins. MiXCR, applied by TCRdb to the 5' RACE reads, yields one record per CDR3 protein. The sample has 310,000 or so distinct CDR3 sequences, more than 6.5% seen once. These data are also associated with another study on yellow fever vaccine responses in identical twins.

Material: memory (CD45RO+) T cells sorted from blood. The receptors come from a woman aged 18-29 years in good health.

This clonotype appeared many times. The chain links TRBV11-2 to TRBJ2-1; 12 positions agree with TRBD1. The CDR3 has 17 amino acids. The germline CDR1 and CDR2 sequences are SGHAT and FQNNGV. With V trimmed by 5 bases and J by 7 bases, 12 bases remained unmatched. Here the CDR3 reads CASSPSSGTGGVNEQFF. The CDR3 DNA follows: TGTGCCAGCAGCCCATCATCCGGGACAGGGGGCGTGAATGAGCAGTTCTTC.

A few counts support this clonotype. The chain has TRBV5-1 and TRBJ1-6, with 10 bases matching TRBD1. This CDR3 comprises 16 residues. V shed 4 bases, J shed 5 bases, and the junction held 6 bases outside the gene matches. The germline V gene encodes CDR1 SGHRS and CDR2 YFSETQ. CDR3 nucleotides: TGCGCCAGCAGCCCGCGGACAGGGGGAGATAATTCACCCCTCCACTTT. Its translation: CASSPRTGGDNSPLHF.

This chain links TRBV19 with TRBJ2-3; no definite D call. Germline CDR1 LNHDA, CDR2 SQIVND (reference sequence). The V and J ends lost 6 bases and 2 bases respectively, with 15 bases between them. The CDR3 contains 15 residues. The chain's CDR3 is CASSPTRFFTDTQYF. The CDR3 DNA is TGTGCCAGTAGCCCGACCCGATTTTTCACAGATACGCAGTATTTT. Filled out from reference TRBV19 and TRBJ2-3, the complete variable domain reads DGGITQSPKYLFRKEGQNVTLSCEQNLNHDAMYWYRQDPGQGLRLIYYSQIVNDFQKGDIAEGYSVSREKKESFPLTVTSAQKNPTAFYLCASSPTRFFTDTQYFGPGTRLTVL.

This clonotype has a handful of counts. The V and J genes are TRBV11-2 and TRBJ1-6; 7 nucleotides line up with TRBD1. In germline, CDR1 is SGHAT, CDR2 FQNNGV. This CDR3 is built from 16 residues. V dropped 0 bases and J dropped 6; count of bases not matched to a gene: 5. The CDR3 DNA reads as TGTGCCAGCAGCTTAGATTTGGGGACAGTTAATTCACCCCTCCACTTT. Translating gives CASSLDLGTVNSPLHF.

This clonotype has ten or more counts. The rearrangement uses TRBV20-1 and TRBJ2-1; D is uncertain. V was cut by 2 bases and J by 4 bases, with 3 bases left in between. Germline V lookup: CDR1 DFQATT, CDR2 SNEGSKA (reference sequence). The CDR3 consists of 11 residues. The CDR3 DNA reads as TGCAGTGCTAGAACATACAATGAGCAGTTCTTC. This sequence encodes CSARTYNEQFF.

At least ten counts were recorded for this clonotype. The gene calls are TRBV6-1 and TRBJ2-5; 9 bases align to TRBD1. The V and J ends lost 8 bases and 7 bases, in that order; junction bases with no gene match: 14. The CDR3 is 15 amino acids. Germline CDR1 is MNHNS and CDR2 is SASEGT. The CDR3 nucleotides read TGTGCCAGCCAAAACCGGGACAGGGTCTTAGGGACCCAGTACTTC. Protein product: CASQNRDRVLGTQYF.

This clonotype occurred many times. This chain links TRBV29-1 with TRBJ1-1; D call uncertain. The CDR3 runs to 16 residues. Germline loops: CDR1 SQVTM, CDR2 ANQGSEA. V was shortened by 5 bases and J by 1 base, with 20 bases between the two germline ends. DNA for the CDR3: TGCAGCGTTAGGTATCCGGTCGACAACCCGAACACTGAAGCTTTCTTT. This encodes CSVRYPVDNPNTEAFF.

The CDR3 DNA is TGTGCCAGTAGTCCAGGGGGGGTCACCGGGGAGCTGTTTTTT. This sequence encodes CASSPGGVTGELFF. V and J are TRBV19 and TRBJ2-2; either TRBD1 or TRBD2 may fit D (7 bases each). The V gene's germline CDR1 is LNHDA and CDR2 SQIVND (reference sequence). V was clipped by 5 bases and J by 4 bases, with 11 bases between them. The CDR3 is made up of 14 amino acids.

This clonotype was counted between two and nine times. This chain connects TRBV27 to TRBJ1-1, with D uncertain. Germline CDR1 is MNHEY and CDR2 is SMNVEV (reference sequence). The germline V and J ends were trimmed by 6 bases and 6 bases, with 17 bases remaining between them. This CDR3 has 14 amino acids. As DNA, the CDR3 is TGTGCCAGCAGGGACCTCCAGATTCTTTCTGAAGCTTTCTTT. Its protein is CASRDLQILSEAFF.

The chain couples TRBV7-8 to TRBJ2-7; no clear D. CDR1 and CDR2 (germline): SGHVS, FQNEAQ. The CDR3 is 15 amino acids. The V and J ends lost 5 bases and 4 bases respectively, with 18 bases between them. CDR3 bases: TGTGCCAGCAGCCCTCGTTCCGGGCCCCTTTACGAGCAGTACGTC. Protein product: CASSPRSGPLYEQYV.

The chain is built from TRBV3-1 and TRBJ2-1, with a possible D match to TRBD2 (6 bases). The CDR3 spans 19 residues. V lost 8 bases and J 4 bases, leaving 30 bases between the germline ends. Germline CDR1 is LGHDT and CDR2 is YNNKEL (reference sequence). The CDR3 DNA is TGTGCCAGCTCCAAGCATACCCCTGGACTACCGGGCTCTTACAATGAGCAGTTCTTC. As protein: CASSKHTPGLPGSYNEQFF.

This clonotype was detected only a few times. This chain uses TRBV7-9 with TRBJ2-3, with TRBD1 matching 7 bases. CDR3 length equals 15 residues. Germline lookup yields CDR1 SEHNR and CDR2 FQNEAQ (reference sequence). The J segment lost 2 bases and the V segment lost 5 bases, leaving 7 bases of the junction unmatched. CDR3 residues: CASSPPGTDTDTQYF. The CDR3 coding sequence is TGTGCCAGCAGCCCCCCCGGGACAGACACAGATACGCAGTATTTT.

This clonotype was seen only a few times. The chain couples TRBV7-3 to TRBJ2-1, with TRBD2 matching over 9 bases. The CDR3 has 15 amino acids. V trimming: 5 bases; J trimming: 5 bases; junction bases outside the gene matches: 7. CDR1 and CDR2 from the germline V gene are SGHTA and FQGTGA. The CDR3 region is CASSNSGRSHNEQFF. DNA of the CDR3: TGTGCCAGCAGCAATAGCGGGAGAAGCCACAATGAGCAGTTCTTC.

The gene calls are TRBV25-1 and TRBJ2-5; 11 bases map to TRBD2. Trimming at V came to 4 bases and at J to 0 bases, leaving 1 base not matched to a gene. The germline gives CDR1 MGHDK, CDR2 SYGVNS. This CDR3 is built from 15 residues. The CDR3: CASSVGLADQETQYF. Written as DNA, the CDR3 is TGTGCCAGCAGTGTGGGACTAGCGGACCAAGAGACCCAGTACTTC.

This clonotype was recorded a few times. The chain is built from TRBV5-6 and TRBJ2-7, with 7 bases lining up with TRBD1. The CDR3 extends over 15 amino acids. J was trimmed by 2 bases and V by 4 bases; bases with no gene match: 9. Germline lookup yields CDR1 SGHDT and CDR2 YYEEEE. The CDR3 here is CASSPQDRDPYEQYF. In DNA, the CDR3 is TGTGCCAGCAGCCCGCAAGACAGGGACCCCTACGAGCAGTACTTC.

The sample holds a few counts of this clonotype. The chain carries TRBV12-5 and TRBJ2-5; TRBD2 matches 7 bases. CDR3 length: 18 amino acids. The trim removed 3 bases at V and 4 bases at J, leaving 17 bases unmatched. Germline values: CDR1 LGHNT, CDR2 FRNRAP. The CDR3 here is CASGFVRASGTMGETQYF. CDR3 DNA: TGTGCTAGTGGTTTTGTGCGGGCCAGCGGGACCATGGGAGAGACCCAGTACTTC.

This clonotype was counted many times. This CDR3 reads CASSFDISAEAFF. Written as DNA, the CDR3 is TGTGCCAGCAGTTTTGATATTTCAGCTGAAGCTTTCTTT. This rearrangement joins TRBV28 to TRBJ1-1; D unresolved. Trimming cost V 3 bases and J 6 bases, with 11 bases left between them. CDR1 and CDR2 from the germline V gene are MDHEN and SYDVKM. There are 13 residues in the CDR3.

A few counts support this clonotype. The gene calls are TRBV20-1 and TRBJ1-1; weak D call: TRBD1 (6 bases). The germline gives CDR1 DFQATT, CDR2 SNEGSKA (reference sequence). The CDR3 has 12 residues. The chain's CDR3 is CCAGDGRTEAFF. Here the CDR3 DNA reads TGCTGCGCAGGGGACGGGCGTACTGAAGCTTTCTTT.